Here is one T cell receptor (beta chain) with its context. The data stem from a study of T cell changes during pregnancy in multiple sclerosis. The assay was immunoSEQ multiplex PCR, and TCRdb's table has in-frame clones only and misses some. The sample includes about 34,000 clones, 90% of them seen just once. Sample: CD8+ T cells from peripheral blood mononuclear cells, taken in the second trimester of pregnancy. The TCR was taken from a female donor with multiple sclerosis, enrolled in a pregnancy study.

The CDR3 sequence is CSVPPLAGLYNEQFF. The CDR3 region has the DNA TGCAGCGTGCCTCCTTTAGCGGGGCTCTACAATGAGCAGTTCTTC. The rearrangement joins TRBV29-1 to TRBJ2-1, with 8 bases matching TRBD2. The CDR3 has 15 amino acids. CDR1 and CDR2 (germline): SQVTM, ANQGSEA. J lost 3 bases, V lost 6 bases, and 10 bases had no gene match.